These T cell receptor beta chains were read from a single sample in a study of graft-versus-host responses after intestinal transplantation. Libraries were prepared by immunoSEQ multiplex PCR; TCRdb keeps only in-frame clonotypes and omits some of them. The top ten clones hold about 8% of a sample with about 15,000 clones, under 85% of them seen once. The specimen comprised ileum tissue, sampled roughly 460 days after intestinal transplant. The receptors shown here come from a human patient who received an intestinal transplant, so some T cells may come from the graft donor. Both conserved end residues are part of each CDR3. Fields, in order: D gene, J gene, clone size, V gene, CDR3 DNA, CDR3 protein. D genes are given only for firm matches. The size entry is marked missing in some rows and otherwise reads once, few, many or a size class.

.,TRBJ1-1,.,TRBV7-9,TGTGCCAGCAGCTTAGCTCAGAACACTGAAGCTTTCTTT,CASSLAQNTEAFF
.,TRBJ2-3,few,TRBV6-4,TGTGCCAGCAGTGGTCAGGGTGGGGATACGCAGTATTTT,CASSGQGGDTQYF
TRBD2,TRBJ2-7,.,TRBV9,TGTGCCAGCAGCCATTCGGGAGGGCCTCAATACGGCGAGCAGTACTTC,CASSHSGGPQYGEQYF
TRBD2,TRBJ2-3,.,TRBV5-1,TGCGCCAGCAGCTTGGCAAGCGGGGGCACAGATACGCAGTATTTT,CASSLASGGTDTQYF
.,TRBJ1-5,once,TRBV5-1,TGCGCCAGCAGCACCGGGGGGCTCAATCAGCCCCAGCATTTT,CASSTGGLNQPQHF
.,TRBJ2-3,.,TRBV9,TGTGCCAGCAGCGTGAACACAGATACGCAGTATTTT,CASSVNTDTQYF
TRBD1,TRBJ1-5,.,TRBV2,TGTGCCAGCAGTGACTGGACAGGGGAGAGGCAGCCCCAGCATTTT,CASSDWTGERQPQHF
.,TRBJ2-3,once,TRBV29-1,TGCAGCACGCTCATAGGAGGCCACACAGATACGCAGTATTTT,CSTLIGGHTDTQYF
.,TRBJ2-3,few,TRBV6-4,TGTGCCAGCAGTGCGGAAGCGACTAGCACAGATACGCAGTATTTT,CASSAEATSTDTQYF
TRBD1,TRBJ1-5,.,TRBV2,TGTGCCAGCAGCGCCCTCACAGGGGGCTCGGGTCAGCCCCAGCATTTT,CASSALTGGSGQPQHF
TRBD2,TRBJ2-1,.,TRBV9,TGTGCCAGCAGCGTATCCAGCGGGGAATACTCCTACAATGAGCAGTTCTTC,CASSVSSGEYSYNEQFF
TRBD2,TRBJ2-1,once,TRBV6-1,TGTGCCAGCAGTGAACTAGCGGGGGGGTACAATGAGCAGTTCTTC,CASSELAGGYNEQFF
TRBD1,TRBJ2-5,.,TRBV5-1,TGCGCCAGCAGCATAAACAGGGGTCGGGAGACCCAGTACTTC,CASSINRGRETQYF
.,TRBJ2-2,.,TRBV4-1,TGCGCCAGCAGCCAAGATCTTATCGGGGAGCTGTTTTTT,CASSQDLIGELFF
.,TRBJ2-7,once,TRBV5-8,TGTGCCAGCAACCGGGGGCGGTCCTACGAGCAGTACTTC,CASNRGRSYEQYF
.,TRBJ2-7,.,TRBV28,TGTGCCAGCAGTTTCTCTGCCTACGAGCAGTACTTC,CASSFSAYEQYF
TRBD1,TRBJ2-7,.,TRBV27,TGTGCCAGCAGAATCAAATCCGGGACAGGGGGCCACGAGCAGTACTTC,CASRIKSGTGGHEQYF
.,TRBJ1-6,.,TRBV11-2,TGTGCCAGCAGGCATAAATGGGGGAATTCACCCCTCCACTTT,CASRHKWGNSPLHF
TRBD2,TRBJ2-7,.,TRBV7-2,TGTGCCAGCAGCGTAACTAGCGGGAGCGAGGTGAGCTACGAGCAGTACTTC,CASSVTSGSEVSYEQYF
TRBD1,TRBJ2-7,.,TRBV6-5,TGTGCCAGCAGCACACCCGGGACAGGGGTTTACGAGCAGTACTTC,CASSTPGTGVYEQYF
.,TRBJ1-1,.,TRBV4-1,TGCGCCAGCAGCCAGGATGGGGGAACTGAAGCTTTCTTT,CASSQDGGTEAFF
.,TRBJ2-7,.,TRBV5-1,TGCGCCAGCAGCGGTCAACCCTCGACGTCCTACGAGCAGTACTTC,CASSGQPSTSYEQYF
.,TRBJ1-6,few,TRBV7-9,TGTGCCAGCACCCAGGGCGGACAAAAGCTAACCCTCCACTTT,CASTQGGQKLTLHF
.,TRBJ2-5,once,TRBV6-1,TGTGCCAGCAGTGAAGCGTTCCAAGAGACCCAGTACTTC,CASSEAFQETQYF
.,TRBJ2-7,.,TRBV18,TGTGCCAGCTCACCACGCAATCGCTACGAGCAGTACTTC,CASSPRNRYEQYF
.,TRBJ2-1,.,TRBV4-1,TGCGCCAGCAGCCAGGTGATCTCCTACAATGAGCAGTTCTTC,CASSQVISYNEQFF
.,TRBJ1-4,few,TRBV7-9,TGTGCCAGCAGCTTAGGAACGGGGGGCGAAAAACTGTTTTTT,CASSLGTGGEKLFF
.,TRBJ2-7,.,TRBV18,TGTGCCAGCTCCCCAGTGGGCTACGAGCAGTACTTC,CASSPVGYEQYF
.,TRBJ1-5,once,TRBV2,TGTGCCAGCAGTGCAGACGGCGGTAGCAATCAGCCCCAGCATTTT,CASSADGGSNQPQHF
.,TRBJ1-1,few,TRBV9,TGTGCCAGCAGCCAATTGCCCCGGGGGGGGACTGAAGCTTTCTTT,CASSQLPRGGTEAFF
TRBD1,TRBJ1-2,.,TRBV5-5,TGTGCCAGCAGCCCCGAGCCGGGACAGGGGTATGGCTACACCTTC,CASSPEPGQGYGYTF
.,TRBJ2-7,.,TRBV2,TGTGCCAGCAGTGTAGGGGGGTCCTACGAGCAGTACTTC,CASSVGGSYEQYF
.,TRBJ2-5,few,TRBV7-2,TGTGCCAGCAGCTTAGGGGGTATTGGAGAGACCCAGTACTTC,CASSLGGIGETQYF
.,TRBJ1-5,.,TRBV5-1,TGCGCCAGCAGCGACCGGCCCGCCGGACTTGGCCAGCCCCAGCATTTT,CASSDRPAGLGQPQHF
TRBD1,TRBJ2-7,.,TRBV13,TGTGCCAGCAGCACGCCGGGACAGGGTCACGAGCAGTACTTC,CASSTPGQGHEQYF
.,TRBJ1-3,.,TRBV13,TGTGCCAGCAGCTTGGGGGTCTCTGGAAACACCATATATTTT,CASSLGVSGNTIYF
.,TRBJ2-7,few,TRBV19,TGTGCCAGTAGTACCGGATACGAGCAGTACTTC,CASSTGYEQYF
.,TRBJ2-3,.,TRBV7-8,TGTGCCAGCAGCTTTGGGCACACAGATACGCAGTATTTT,CASSFGHTDTQYF
.,TRBJ2-2,.,TRBV7-2,TGTGCCAGCAGCCATCTATCGCGCCACGGGGAGCTGTTTTTT,CASSHLSRHGELFF
TRBD1,TRBJ2-4,.,TRBV27,TGTGCCAGCAGTCTCTCAAACAGGGGTAACATTCAGTACTTC,CASSLSNRGNIQYF
TRBD2,TRBJ2-3,.,TRBV5-1,TGCGCCAGCAGCTTGGTCCCTGGACTAGCGGCGGGCTCCGCGGATACGCAGTATTTT,CASSLVPGLAAGSADTQYF
TRBD1,TRBJ2-5,once,TRBV15,TGTGCCACCAGCAGGGACAGGGGCCAAGAGACCCAGTACTTC,CATSRDRGQETQYF
.,TRBJ1-2,.,TRBV29-1,TGCAGCGTTTCCGGGGACCGCTATGGCTACACCTTC,CSVSGDRYGYTF
.,TRBJ2-7,.,TRBV5-1,TGCGCCAGCAGTGGCAGCCAGGTCGAGCAGTACTTC,CASSGSQVEQYF
.,TRBJ1-2,few,TRBV25-1,TGTGCCAGCAGTGAAAGGGGGGCGCGGGCTAACTATGGCTACACCTTC,CASSERGARANYGYTF
.,TRBJ2-2,.,TRBV29-1,TGCAGCGTCCCCGCGCCAAGGGGCGCGGACACCGGGGAGCTGTTTTTT,CSVPAPRGADTGELFF
.,TRBJ1-3,.,TRBV15,TGTGCCACCAGCGAAAGCGCCGGGGGCGGGGACACCATATATTTT,CATSESAGGGDTIYF
.,TRBJ2-5,.,TRBV6-5,TGTGCCAGCAGTTACGGGGCGGGGGCAGGGGAGCAGTACTTC,CASSYGAGAGEQYF
.,TRBJ2-4,.,TRBV6-9,TGTGCCGTAGTGGACAAAAACATTCAGTACTTC,CAVVDKNIQYF
.,TRBJ2-7,.,TRBV11-1,TGTGCCAGCAGCCAGTACTACGAGCAGTACTTC,CASSQYYEQYF
.,TRBJ1-2,.,TRBV7-2,TGTGCCAGCAGCCCGGACAGAAACTATGGCTACACCTTC,CASSPDRNYGYTF
TRBD1,TRBJ2-3,.,TRBV2,TGTGCCAGCAGTCAGGGACAGGGGGCGCGAGATACGCAGTATTTT,CASSQGQGARDTQYF
TRBD2,TRBJ2-7,.,TRBV19,TGTGCCAGTAGCCCTAGCGGGGGTCCCTACGAGCAGTACTTC,CASSPSGGPYEQYF
.,TRBJ2-7,.,TRBV6-6,TGTGCCAGCAGTGCCCGACCAGCTGGGCACTACGAGCAGTACTTC,CASSARPAGHYEQYF
.,TRBJ2-7,.,TRBV4-1,TGCGCCAGCAGCCAAGGTGGCGGCACCTACGAGCAGTACTTC,CASSQGGGTYEQYF